Below, 15 T cell receptor beta chains from the same sample are listed, as sequenced in a study of beta chain features in type 1 diabetes. The isolated RNA, all of it, was reverse transcribed, so expressed TCRB transcripts were what got sequenced. Only in-frame clones appear in the TCRdb table, and some are missing; sequencing was by immunoSEQ multiplex PCR. The table includes under 900,000 clones, under 20% detected once. Material: naive CD4+ T cells from blood. The receptor set was obtained from a woman under 30 in good health.

This clone has more than one count but fewer than ten. One end of the junction does not line up with germline, which may come from a read error. This CDR3 reads CASSPGQGLGTQYF. The DNA of the CDR3 is TGTGCTAGCAGCCCAGGACAGGGCCTTGGGACCCAGTACTTC. The chain carries TRBV7-7 and TRBJ2-5; 8 nucleotides align to TRBD1. The CDR3 is 14 residues long. Looked up from germline, CDR1 is SSHAT and CDR2 is FNYEAQ (reference sequence). Drawing the rest from reference TRBV7-7 and TRBJ2-5, the complete variable domain is GAGVSQSPRYKVTKRGQDVTLRCDPISSHATLYWYQQALGQGPEFLTYFNYEAQPDKSGLPSDRFSAERPEGSISTLTIQRTEQRDSAMYRCASSPGQGLGTQYFGPGTRLLVL.

This clone was detected a few times. The chain recombines TRBV6-6 with TRBJ1-5; TRBD1 aligns across 7 bases. Losses at the gene ends were 5 bases for V and 4 bases for J; bases not matched to a gene: 8. Germline loops: CDR1 MNHNY, CDR2 SVGAGI (reference sequence). The CDR3 sequence is 15 residues long. The DNA of the CDR3 is TGTGCCAGCAGTAAGGGACAGCCTCAAAATCAGCCCCAGCATTTT. It specifies CASSKGQPQNQPQHF.

Note on this clone: Germline and junction disagree at one end, which may indicate a read error. The rearrangement links TRBV7-2 to TRBJ2-7, with D perhaps TRBD1 (6 bases). In germline, CDR1 is SGHTA, CDR2 FQGNSA. CDR3 length: 11 amino acids. The chain's CDR3 is CAGSFTGKQYF. In nucleotides, the CDR3 is TGTGCCGGCAGCTTCACAGGGAAGCAGTACTTC.

This clone was observed a handful of times. The V and J genes are TRBV15 and TRBJ2-7; 9 nucleotides agree with TRBD1. The germline V gene encodes CDR1 LNHNV and CDR2 YYDKDF (reference sequence). Germline trimming cut 8 bases from V and 4 bases from J; bases unmatched to any gene: 3. CDR3 length: 12 residues. The CDR3 sequence is CATRGQGYEQYF. CDR3 in DNA: TGTGCCACCCGAGGACAGGGGTACGAGCAGTACTTC.

This clone was counted only a few times. The chain recombines TRBV6-6 with TRBJ2-7, with D possibly TRBD2 on 6 matching bases. Germline V gives CDR1 MNHNY, CDR2 SVGAGI (reference sequence). There are 13 residues in the CDR3. V lost 0 bases and J lost 4, with 7 bases in between. The CDR3 nucleotides read TGTGCCAGCAGTTACTCGGGGACTTACGAGCAGTACTTC. The encoded protein is CASSYSGTYEQYF.

There are a few counts of this clone. The chain links TRBV7-2 to TRBJ2-5, with D unresolved. CDR1 and CDR2 (germline): SGHTA, FQGNSA. Trimming took off 1 base at V and 1 base at J, with 7 bases between the two ends. The length of the CDR3 is 14 residues. Here the CDR3 reads CASSLGRPQETQYF. The CDR3 nucleotides read TGTGCCAGCAGCTTAGGCCGGCCCCAAGAGACCCAGTACTTC.

The chain has TRBV6-5 and TRBJ1-4; D is unclear. Germline CDR1 is MNHEY and CDR2 is SVGAGI. With 0 bases removed from V and 8 bases from J, the gap between germline ends came to 10 bases. The CDR3 contains 14 residues. CDR3 nucleotides: TGTGCCAGCAGTTACTCCCGGACGGGGGAAAAACTGTTTTTT. It encodes CASSYSRTGEKLFF.

A word on this clone: The CDR3 does not end in the conserved phenylalanine or tryptophan, so this is likely a read error. The limits of the CDR3 on the DNA are not certain, so only TCRdb's listed CDR3 is given. The CDR3 region is CASSVTPPTSLE. The chain combines TRBV2 with TRBJ2-3; the table's D call of TRBD2 was not tested on the DNA. The CDR3 spans 12 residues, counting both ends. The germline gives CDR1 SNHLY, CDR2 FYNNEI.

This clone occurred many times. The rearrangement uses TRBV7-9 and TRBJ2-6; D possibly corresponds to TRBD1 (5 bases). Germline V gives CDR1 SEHNR, CDR2 FQNEAQ (reference sequence). V dropped 3 bases and J dropped 0 bases, with 9 bases sitting between them. The CDR3 length is 16 residues. The chain's CDR3 is CASSLGLPSGANVLTF. CDR3 nucleotide sequence: TGTGCCAGCAGCTTGGGGCTGCCCTCTGGGGCCAACGTCCTGACTTTC.

This clone was seen a handful of times. V usage is TRBV28 and J usage is TRBJ2-7; TRBD1 matches at 9 bases. Trimming cost V 4 bases and J 6 bases; bases outside gene matches: 13. The germline CDR1 and CDR2 sequences are MDHEN and SYDVKM. The CDR3 extends over 16 amino acids. CDR3 DNA: TGTGCCAGCAGTTGGGGCCCCGGGACAGGGTCAGGCGAGCAGTACTTC. Amino acid sequence: CASSWGPGTGSGEQYF.

This clone appeared a few times. The chain has TRBV5-4 and TRBJ2-7; D unresolved. Germline CDR1 reads SGHNT; CDR2 reads YYREEE (reference sequence). The CDR3 has 13 residues. With 0 bases removed from V and 3 bases from J, the gap between germline ends came to 7 bases. The CDR3 DNA sequence: TGTGCCAGCAGCTTGGTCCCAAACTACGAGCAGTACTTC. Its translation: CASSLVPNYEQYF. Full variable domain (outside the CDR3, taken from reference TRBV5-4 and TRBJ2-7): ETGVTQSPTHLIKTRGQQVTLRCSSQSGHNTVSWYQQALGQGPQFIFQYYREEENGRGNFPPRFSGLQFPNYSSELNVNALELDDSALYLCASSLVPNYEQYFGPGTRLTVT.

Note on this clone: Other DNA sequences in this sample translate to the same CDR3. The rearrangement links TRBV19 to TRBJ2-1; 8 bases match TRBD2. After removal of 4 bases from V and 10 bases from J, the junction contained 9 bases not matched to a gene. Germline V gives CDR1 LNHDA, CDR2 SQIVND (reference sequence). The CDR3 runs 14 residues. CDR3 nucleotide sequence: TGTGCCAGTAGTAGCAGTAGCGGGGCGAACGAGCAGTTCTTC. This codes for CASSSSSGANEQFF. Using reference TRBV19 and TRBJ2-1 for the parts outside the CDR3, the full variable domain is DGGITQSPKYLFRKEGQNVTLSCEQNLNHDAMYWYRQDPGQGLRLIYYSQIVNDFQKGDIAEGYSVSREKKESFPLTVTSAQKNPTAFYLCASSSSSGANEQFFGPGTRLTVL.

This chain joins TRBV19 and TRBJ2-1; 10 bases are a match to TRBD2. This CDR3 is built from 17 residues. The V gene's germline CDR1 is LNHDA and CDR2 SQIVND (reference sequence). V shed 2 bases and J 1 base; nucleotides not matched to a gene: 5. DNA for the CDR3: TGTGCCAGTAGTATATGGGGGACTAGCGCTTCCTACAATGAGCAGTTCTTC. Encoded protein: CASSIWGTSASYNEQFF.

This clone has just a few counts. This chain links TRBV29-1 with TRBJ1-1, with 7 positions matching TRBD1. The V segment lost 5 bases and the J segment 0 bases; nucleotides outside the gene matches: 3. Germline CDR1 SQVTM, CDR2 ANQGSEA. The CDR3 covers 13 residues. CDR3 DNA sequence: TGCAGCGTTTCGGGGACAGTGAACACTGAAGCTTTCTTT. It yields the protein CSVSGTVNTEAFF.

This clone was seen more than once but under ten times. The chain recombines TRBV28 with TRBJ2-1; 11 positions agree with TRBD1. Losses at the gene ends were 4 bases for V and 12 bases for J; bases not matched to a gene: 5. The CDR3 loop spans 13 amino acids. From germline, CDR1 is MDHEN and CDR2 SYDVKM. DNA of the CDR3: TGTGCCAGCAGTTCTACGGGACAGGGGGTGCAGTTCTTC. Its protein product is CASSSTGQGVQFF.